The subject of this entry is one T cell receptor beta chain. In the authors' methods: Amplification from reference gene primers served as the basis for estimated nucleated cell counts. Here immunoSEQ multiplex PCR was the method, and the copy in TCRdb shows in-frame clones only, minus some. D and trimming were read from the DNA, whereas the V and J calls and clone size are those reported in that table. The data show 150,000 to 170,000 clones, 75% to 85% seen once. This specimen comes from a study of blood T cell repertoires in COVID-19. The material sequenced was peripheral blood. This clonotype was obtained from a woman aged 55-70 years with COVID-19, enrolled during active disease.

The CDR3 DNA is TGTGCCAGCAGCTCGACAGGGGGCAATGAAAAACTGTTTTTT. It specifies CASSSTGGNEKLFF. The chain recombines TRBV7-9 with TRBJ1-4; the match to TRBD1 covers 10 bases. The ends lost 4 bases at V and 5 bases at J; junction bases unmatched: 1. The CDR3 is 14 amino acids. CDR1 SEHNR and CDR2 FQNEAQ come from the germline V gene (reference sequence).